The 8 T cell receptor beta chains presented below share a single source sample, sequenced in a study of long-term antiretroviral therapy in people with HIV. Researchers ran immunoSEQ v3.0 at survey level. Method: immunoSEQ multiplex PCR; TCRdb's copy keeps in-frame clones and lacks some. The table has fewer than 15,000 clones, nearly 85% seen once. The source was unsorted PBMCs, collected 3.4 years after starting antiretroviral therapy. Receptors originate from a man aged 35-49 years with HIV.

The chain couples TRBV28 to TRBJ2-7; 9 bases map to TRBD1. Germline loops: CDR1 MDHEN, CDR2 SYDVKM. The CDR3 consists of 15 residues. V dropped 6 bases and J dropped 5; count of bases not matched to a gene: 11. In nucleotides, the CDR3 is TGTGCCAGCAGCCCAGGGGGACAGGGATCCAACGAGCAGTACTTC. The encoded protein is CASSPGGQGSNEQYF.

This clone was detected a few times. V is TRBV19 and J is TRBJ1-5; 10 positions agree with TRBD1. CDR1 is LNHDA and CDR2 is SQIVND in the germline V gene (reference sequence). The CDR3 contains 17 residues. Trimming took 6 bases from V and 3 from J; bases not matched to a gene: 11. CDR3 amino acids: CASSHPPGQGNNQPQHF. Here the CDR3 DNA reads TGTGCCAGTAGCCATCCCCCGGGACAGGGGAACAATCAGCCCCAGCATTTT.

CDR3 residues: CASSRGGTGSSYEQYF. The CDR3 DNA sequence: TGTGCCAGCAGCCGGGGGGGGACAGGGAGCTCCTACGAGCAGTACTTC. This chain connects TRBV7-2 to TRBJ2-7, with D perhaps TRBD1 (9 bases). Trimming took off 5 bases at V and 0 bases at J, with 17 bases between the two ends. The CDR3 covers 16 residues. Germline assignment: CDR1 SGHTA and CDR2 FQGNSA.

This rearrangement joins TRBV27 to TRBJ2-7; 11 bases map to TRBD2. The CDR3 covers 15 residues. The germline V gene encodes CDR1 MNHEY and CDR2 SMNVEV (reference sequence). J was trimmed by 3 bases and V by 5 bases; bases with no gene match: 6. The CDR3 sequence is CASSLAGGAYYEQYF. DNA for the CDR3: TGTGCCAGCAGTCTAGCGGGAGGCGCTTACTACGAGCAGTACTTC.

The CDR3 spells CASSAGTARYNEQFF. The CDR3 DNA follows: TGTGCCAGCAGTGCGGGGACAGCCAGGTACAATGAGCAGTTCTTC. This chain connects TRBV5-6 to TRBJ2-1, with D possibly being TRBD1 (7 bases). The germline CDR1 and CDR2 sequences are SGHDT and YYEEEE. Deletions cut 5 bases from V and 4 bases from J, with 16 bases between. The length of the CDR3 is 15 residues. The full variable domain, rest sourced from reference TRBV5-6 and TRBJ2-1, is DAGVTQSPTHLIKTRGQQVTLRCSPKSGHDTVSWYQQALGQGPQFIFQYYEEEERQRGNFPDRFSGHQFPNYSSELNVNALLLGDSALYLCASSAGTARYNEQFFGPGTRLTVL.

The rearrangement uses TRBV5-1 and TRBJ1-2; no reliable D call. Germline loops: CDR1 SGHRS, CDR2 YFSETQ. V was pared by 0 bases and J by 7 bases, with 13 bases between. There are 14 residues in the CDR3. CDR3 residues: CASSLGIPEGGYTF. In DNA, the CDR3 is TGCGCCAGCAGCTTGGGGATTCCAGAAGGTGGCTACACCTTC.

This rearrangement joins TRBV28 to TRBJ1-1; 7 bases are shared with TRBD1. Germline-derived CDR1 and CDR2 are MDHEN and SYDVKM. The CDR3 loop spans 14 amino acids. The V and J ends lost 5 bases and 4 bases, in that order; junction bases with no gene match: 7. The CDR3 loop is CASSNDRALTEAFF. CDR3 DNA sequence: TGTGCCAGCAGTAATGACAGGGCTCTCACTGAAGCTTTCTTT.

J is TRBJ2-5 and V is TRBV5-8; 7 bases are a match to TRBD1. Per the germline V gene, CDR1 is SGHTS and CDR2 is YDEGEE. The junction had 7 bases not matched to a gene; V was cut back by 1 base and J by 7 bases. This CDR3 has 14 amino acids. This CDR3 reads CASSLRGPGRTQYF. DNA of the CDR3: TGTGCCAGCAGCTTGAGGGGGCCCGGCAGGACCCAGTACTTC.